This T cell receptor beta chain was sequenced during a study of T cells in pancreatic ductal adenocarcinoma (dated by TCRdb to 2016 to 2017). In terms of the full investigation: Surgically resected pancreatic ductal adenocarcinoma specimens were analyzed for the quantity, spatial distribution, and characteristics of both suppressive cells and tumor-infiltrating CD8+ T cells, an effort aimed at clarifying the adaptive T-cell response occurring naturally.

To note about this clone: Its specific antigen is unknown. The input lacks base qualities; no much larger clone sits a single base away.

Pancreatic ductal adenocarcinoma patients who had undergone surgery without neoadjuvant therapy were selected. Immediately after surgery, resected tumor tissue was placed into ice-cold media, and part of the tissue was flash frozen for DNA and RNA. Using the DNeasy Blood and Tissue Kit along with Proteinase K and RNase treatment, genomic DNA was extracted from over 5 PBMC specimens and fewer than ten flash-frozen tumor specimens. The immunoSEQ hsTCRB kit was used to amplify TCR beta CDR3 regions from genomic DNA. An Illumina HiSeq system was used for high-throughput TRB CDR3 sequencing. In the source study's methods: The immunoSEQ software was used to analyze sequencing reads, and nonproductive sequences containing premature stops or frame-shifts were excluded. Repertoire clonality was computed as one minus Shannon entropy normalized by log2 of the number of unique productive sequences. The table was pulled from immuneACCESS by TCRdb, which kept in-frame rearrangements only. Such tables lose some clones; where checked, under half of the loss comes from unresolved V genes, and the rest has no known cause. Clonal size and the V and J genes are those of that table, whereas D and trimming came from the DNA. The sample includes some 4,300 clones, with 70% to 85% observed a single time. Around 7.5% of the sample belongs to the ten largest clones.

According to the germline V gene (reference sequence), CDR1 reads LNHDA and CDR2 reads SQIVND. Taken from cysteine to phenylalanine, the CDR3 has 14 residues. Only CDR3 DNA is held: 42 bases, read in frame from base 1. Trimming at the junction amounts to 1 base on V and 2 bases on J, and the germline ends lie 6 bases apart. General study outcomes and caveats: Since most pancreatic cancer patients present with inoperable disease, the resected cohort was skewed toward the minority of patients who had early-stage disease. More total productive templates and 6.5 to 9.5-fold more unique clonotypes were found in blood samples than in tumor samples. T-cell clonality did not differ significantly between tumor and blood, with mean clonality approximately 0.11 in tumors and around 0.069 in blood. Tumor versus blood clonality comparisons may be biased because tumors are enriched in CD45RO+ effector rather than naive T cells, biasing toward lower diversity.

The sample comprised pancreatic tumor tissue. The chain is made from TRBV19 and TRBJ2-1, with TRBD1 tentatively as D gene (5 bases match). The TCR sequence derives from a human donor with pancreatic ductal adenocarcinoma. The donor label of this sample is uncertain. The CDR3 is CASSIGGAYNEQFF. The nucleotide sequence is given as TGTGCCAGTAGTATAGGGGGCGCCTACAATGAGCAGTTCTTC.